These 30 T cell receptor beta chains share one sample of origin, sequenced in a study of early T cells in non-severe SARS-CoV-2 infection. MiXCR was run by TCRdb on the 5' RACE reads, yielding one entry per CDR3 protein. This table has more than 65,000 distinct CDR3 sequences, less than 15% appearing once. The sample consisted of whole blood. The source of these receptors is an adult who was a healthcare worker with PCR-confirmed SARS-CoV-2 infection or an uninfected control (not recorded which).

This clonotype was seen a handful of times. The chain links TRBV4-1 to TRBJ1-4; D is ambiguous. The length of the CDR3 is 15 residues. Germline V gives CDR1 MGHRA, CDR2 YSYEKL. V lost 4 bases, J lost 0 bases, and 9 bases lay in between. CDR3: CASSRVGTTNEKLFF. CDR3 coding DNA: TGCGCCAGCAGCCGAGTCGGGACAACTAATGAAAAACTGTTTTTT.

This clonotype appeared many times. This rearrangement joins TRBV18 to TRBJ1-4, with unresolved D. V dropped 0 bases and J dropped 8 bases, with 13 bases sitting between them. Germline CDR1 and CDR2: KGHSH and LQKENI. The CDR3 length is 15 residues. CDR3 residues: CASSPPGILKEKLFF. The CDR3 DNA is TGTGCCAGCTCACCACCAGGGATCCTGAAGGAAAAACTGTTTTTT.

The sample holds many counts of this clonotype. The gene calls are TRBV12-3 or TRBV12-4 and TRBJ2-7; TRBD1 matches 9 bases. The CDR3 is 13 residues long. After removal of 5 bases from V and 2 bases from J, the junction contained 1 base not matched to a gene. The CDR3 nucleotides are TGTGCCAGCAGTGGACAGGGGACCTACGAGCAGTACTTC. Protein sequence: CASSGQGTYEQYF.

This clonotype was counted many times. The V and J genes are TRBV5-1 and TRBJ2-3; D remains ambiguous. This CDR3 comprises 14 residues. V lost 3 bases and J 2 bases, leaving 10 bases between the germline ends. From germline, CDR1 is SGHRS and CDR2 YFSETQ. CDR3: CASSSLDSTDTQYF. The CDR3 DNA follows: TGCGCCAGCAGCTCTCTCGACTCCACAGATACGCAGTATTTT.

This clonotype was observed a handful of times. This chain's CDR3 is CASSLTIQGPNSYNEQFF. The CDR3, as DNA: TGTGCCAGCAGCTTAACGATCCAGGGCCCAAACTCCTACAATGAGCAGTTCTTC. The chain employs TRBV7-3 and TRBJ2-1; D may be TRBD1 (5 bases). V was shortened by 0 bases and J by 0 bases, with 15 bases between the two germline ends. The CDR3 is made up of 18 amino acids. Germline CDR1 is SGHTA and CDR2 is FQGTGA.

CDR3 in amino acids: CASNPTGTTGTGELFF. For the CDR3, the DNA is TGTGCCAGCAACCCCACCGGGACTACCGGGACCGGGGAGCTGTTTTTT. This rearrangement joins TRBV12-3 or TRBV12-4 to TRBJ2-2, with 7 nucleotides matching TRBD2. Trimming removed 7 bases from V and 5 bases from J; junction bases left unmatched: 13. The CDR3 loop spans 16 amino acids.

In its sample, this clonotype was seen many times. The gene calls are TRBV7-2 and TRBJ2-3, with unresolved D. V was shortened by 7 bases and J by 5 bases, with 10 bases between the two germline ends. The germline V gene has CDR1 SGHTA and CDR2 FQGNSA. This CDR3 is 12 amino acids long. CDR3 sequence reads: CASISIGDTQYF. Written as DNA, the CDR3 is TGTGCCAGCATCTCGATCGGAGATACGCAGTATTTT. Full variable domain (rest looked up from reference TRBV7-2 and TRBJ2-3): GAGVSQSPSNKVTEKGKDVELRCDPISGHTALYWYRQSLGQGLEFLIYFQGNSAPDKSGLPSDRFSAERTGGSVSTLTIQRTQQEDSAVYLCASISIGDTQYFGPGTRLTVL.

V and J are TRBV3-1 and TRBJ1-4; 8 nucleotides align to TRBD1. This CDR3 region has 15 residues. Trimming cost V 2 bases and J 7 bases; bases outside gene matches: 6. Germline assignment: CDR1 LGHDT and CDR2 YNNKEL (reference sequence). The CDR3 region has the DNA TGTGCCAGCAGCCAAAGGACAGGGAGAGGTGAAAAACTGTTTTTT. Translated, it gives CASSQRTGRGEKLFF.

This clonotype was observed many times. V and J are TRBV2 and TRBJ2-7, with D possibly TRBD2 on 6 matching bases. The V and J ends lost 8 bases and 4 bases respectively, with 12 bases between them. Germline values: CDR1 SNHLY, CDR2 FYNNEI. The length of the CDR3 is 12 residues. The CDR3 bases are TGTGCCAGCGGCCGTGGAGGGTACGAGCAGTACTTC. Translated, it gives CASGRGGYEQYF. The full variable domain, in which reference TRBV2 and TRBJ2-7 provide the parts outside the CDR3, is EPEVTQTPSHQVTQMGQEVILRCVPISNHLYFYWYRQILGQKVEFLVSFYNNEISEKSEIFDDQFSVERPDGSNFTLKIRSTKLEDSAMYFCASGRGGYEQYFGPGTRLTVT.

This clonotype was seen more than once but under ten times. The CDR3 sequence is CASSLEVDSPLHF. CDR3 DNA: TGTGCCAGCAGCTTAGAAGTGGATTCACCCCTCCACTTT. This chain joins TRBV7-9 and TRBJ1-6; D call uncertain. CDR3 size: 13 residues. The germline V gene encodes CDR1 SEHNR and CDR2 FQNEAQ (reference sequence). Deletions cut 1 base from V and 8 bases from J, with 6 bases between.

This clonotype was counted many times. The chain carries TRBV7-2 and TRBJ2-3, with a possible D match to TRBD2 (6 bases). This CDR3 has 17 residues. Trimming cost V 0 bases and J 0 bases, with 13 bases left between them. The germline CDR1 and CDR2 sequences are SGHTA and FQGNSA. DNA for the CDR3: TGTGCCAGCAGCTTAGCGAGGCGCGGGGCTAGCACAGATACGCAGTATTTT. Its protein is CASSLARRGASTDTQYF.

In its sample, this clonotype was seen a few times. The genes are TRBV4-1 and TRBJ1-1, with D unresolved. The ends were cut back, 0 bases at V and 0 bases at J, with 5 bases in the middle. Looked up from germline, CDR1 is MGHRA and CDR2 is YSYEKL. The CDR3 extends over 14 amino acids. CDR3: CASSQERMNTEAFF. CDR3 in DNA: TGCGCCAGCAGCCAAGAAAGGATGAACACTGAAGCTTTCTTT.

The rearrangement uses TRBV7-2 and TRBJ2-7; D remains unclear. V was trimmed by 1 base and J by 3 bases, leaving 7 bases between them. The germline gives CDR1 SGHTA, CDR2 FQGNSA. The CDR3 contains 13 residues. CDR3 nucleotides: TGTGCCAGCAGCTTAGTAAAGGGCTACGAGCAGTACTTC. Encoded protein: CASSLVKGYEQYF.

This clonotype was observed many times. The rearrangement joins TRBV18 to TRBJ2-1; unclear D gene. There are 15 residues in the CDR3. Germline V gene sequence: CDR1 KGHSH, CDR2 LQKENI. The ends were cut back, 1 base at V and 5 bases at J, with 12 bases in the middle. The DNA for the CDR3 is TGTGCCAGCTCACCACTAGGCCAACGGAACAATGAGCAGTTCTTC. Its protein product is CASSPLGQRNNEQFF.

V usage is TRBV5-1 and J usage is TRBJ2-5; 9 positions match TRBD1. Germline values: CDR1 SGHRS, CDR2 YFSETQ. Germline trimming cut 1 base from V and 5 bases from J; bases unmatched to any gene: 6. The CDR3 is made up of 15 amino acids. The CDR3 here is CASSLMTGGLETQYF. CDR3 DNA sequence: TGCGCCAGCAGCTTGATGACAGGGGGACTTGAGACCCAGTACTTC.

The chain carries TRBV4-3 and TRBJ1-1; 9 nucleotides line up with TRBD1. The CDR3 is 16 residues long. V was clipped by 4 bases and J by 3 bases; unmatched bases: 9. The germline V gene encodes CDR1 LGHNA and CDR2 YSLEER. CDR3 amino acids: CASSPSPQGAHTEAFF. The CDR3 DNA sequence: TGCGCCAGCAGCCCATCACCACAGGGGGCACACACTGAAGCTTTCTTT.

This clonotype occurred a few times. The CDR3 is CASSPGMSQYF. CDR3 nucleotides: TGTGCCAGCAGCCCCGGGATGTCCCAGTACTTC. The rearrangement links TRBV7-9 to TRBJ2-5; a possible D gene is TRBD2 (5 bases). The CDR3 is 11 amino acids. CDR1 is SEHNR, CDR2 FQNEAQ, per germline (reference sequence). Between the trimmed V and J ends, which lost 5 bases and 9 bases, there was a span of 10 bases. The entire variable domain, with the rest obtained from reference TRBV7-9 and TRBJ2-5, is as follows: DTGVSQNPRHKITKRGQNVTFRCDPISEHNRLYWYRQTLGQGPEFLTYFQNEAQLEKSRLLSDRFSAERPKGSFSTLEIQRTEQGDSAMYLCASSPGMSQYFGPGTRLLVL.

J is TRBJ1-2 and V is TRBV9, with unresolved D. Looked up from germline, CDR1 is SGDLS and CDR2 is YYNGEE. With 0 bases removed from V and 5 bases from J, the gap between germline ends came to 14 bases. The CDR3 has 15 residues. Written as DNA, the CDR3 is TGTGCCAGCAGCGTAGGTGGCTCCGGCCCTTATGGCTACACCTTC. Its protein product is CASSVGGSGPYGYTF.

This clonotype has a handful of counts. The chain's CDR3 is CASSELAELQQYF. Written as DNA, the CDR3 is TGTGCCAGCAGTGAACTAGCGGAACTCCAGCAGTACTTC. V and J are TRBV2 and TRBJ2-7; TRBD2 matches at 7 bases. V shed 2 bases and J 8 bases; nucleotides not matched to a gene: 6. Germline lookup yields CDR1 SNHLY and CDR2 FYNNEI. The CDR3 consists of 13 residues.

The table lists this clonotype with a few counts. The chain carries TRBV6-2 or TRBV6-3 and TRBJ2-5, with D perhaps TRBD1 or TRBD2 (5 bases each). Germline V gene data show CDR1 as MNHEY and CDR2 as SVGEGT. V was shortened by 7 bases and J by 3 bases, with 12 bases between the two germline ends. This CDR3 has 13 residues. In DNA form, the CDR3 reads TGTGCCAGCAAAGCGGACACCGAAGAGACCCAGTACTTC. Its translation is CASKADTEETQYF.

J is TRBJ1-6 and V is TRBV12-3 or TRBV12-4; TRBD1 aligns across 7 bases. The CDR3 is 16 residues long. The trim removed 5 bases at V and 9 bases at J, leaving 13 bases unmatched. The CDR3 loop is CASSLRQGSFISPLHF. The CDR3, as DNA: TGTGCCAGCAGTCTACGACAGGGTAGCTTTATTTCACCCCTCCACTTT.

The table lists this clonotype with many counts. This chain joins TRBV18 and TRBJ1-1; D is unresolved. The V end lost 1 base, the J end lost 3 bases, and 12 bases lay between the germline ends. The CDR3 loop spans 15 amino acids. Germline assignment: CDR1 KGHSH and CDR2 LQKENI. CDR3 DNA: TGTGCCAGCTCACCACTGCGGGATTGGGACACTGAAGCTTTCTTT. Its protein is CASSPLRDWDTEAFF. The whole variable domain, remainder taken from reference TRBV18 and TRBJ1-1, is NAGVMQNPRHLVRRRGQEARLRCSPMKGHSHVYWYRQLPEEGLKFMVYLQKENIIDESGMPKERFSAEFPKEGPSILRIQQVVRGDSAAYFCASSPLRDWDTEAFFGQGTRLTVV.

This clonotype was counted a few times. The J gene is TRBJ1-2, the V gene TRBV20-1; D is perhaps TRBD1 (6 bases). The germline V gene encodes CDR1 DFQATT and CDR2 SNEGSKA (reference sequence). Trimming took off 6 bases at V and 8 bases at J, with 16 bases between the two ends. The CDR3 sequence is 12 residues long. CDR3 DNA: TGCAGTGCAAGAACAGGGTTAGAGGGCTACACCTTC. It is translated as CSARTGLEGYTF.

This clonotype was detected ten times or more. This chain uses TRBV7-2 with TRBJ2-5, with D unclear. Trimming pared 8 bases from V and 2 bases from J, leaving 3 bases between. The CDR3 runs to 10 residues. The V gene's germline CDR1 is SGHTA and CDR2 FQGNSA. The CDR3 region has the DNA TGTGCCAGCGGACAAGAGACCCAGTACTTC. The encoded protein is CASGQETQYF.

This clonotype was counted a few times. This rearrangement joins TRBV20-1 to TRBJ2-5, with D possibly called TRBD1 or TRBD2 (6 bases each). Trimming left V 0 bases short and J 4 bases short, with 15 bases between. The germline gives CDR1 DFQATT, CDR2 SNEGSKA (reference sequence). The CDR3 covers 15 residues. Here the CDR3 reads CSARDPWGAGETQYF. Written as DNA, the CDR3 is TGCAGTGCTAGAGATCCTTGGGGGGCCGGAGAGACCCAGTACTTC.

A few counts support this clonotype. The J gene is TRBJ2-7, the V gene TRBV12-3 or TRBV12-4; no firm D call. The CDR3 has 14 amino acids. V shed 1 base and J shed 4 bases, with 11 bases lying between them. The CDR3 bases are TGTGCCAGCAGTTTAGGCCGATTAGGGTACGAGCAGTACTTC. It codes for CASSLGRLGYEQYF.

There are a few counts of this clonotype. V is TRBV5-1 and J is TRBJ2-7, with D possibly matching TRBD2 (5 bases). CDR3 length: 15 amino acids. Trimming removed 3 bases at V and 4 bases at J, with 17 bases between. Germline V gene lookup returns CDR1 SGHRS and CDR2 YFSETQ. CDR3 residues: CASSSSRGLTYEQYF. DNA of the CDR3: TGCGCCAGCAGCTCTTCCCGCGGGTTAACATACGAGCAGTACTTC.

The rearrangement uses TRBV5-5 and TRBJ1-2; a possible D gene is TRBD1 (6 bases). V was trimmed by 6 bases and J by 4 bases, leaving 19 bases between them. The germline gives CDR1 SGHKS, CDR2 YYEKEE (reference sequence). CDR3 length equals 15 residues. The CDR3 bases are TGTGCCAGCATCCCGGAGGGGGGGCGCAGCTATGGCTACACCTTC. Translating it yields CASIPEGGRSYGYTF.

The genes are TRBV7-2 and TRBJ2-5, with D possibly being TRBD1 or TRBD2 (5 bases each). The CDR3 totals 16 residues. The V gene lost 5 bases and the J gene lost 2 bases, with 18 bases spanning the gap. The germline CDR1 and CDR2 sequences are SGHTA and FQGNSA. The CDR3 DNA follows: TGTGCCAGCAGCCGGCCAGCCGGGACGATACAAGAGACCCAGTACTTC. It codes for CASSRPAGTIQETQYF. The full variable domain, rest sourced from reference TRBV7-2 and TRBJ2-5, is GAGVSQSPSNKVTEKGKDVELRCDPISGHTALYWYRQSLGQGLEFLIYFQGNSAPDKSGLPSDRFSAERTGGSVSTLTIQRTQQEDSAVYLCASSRPAGTIQETQYFGPGTRLLVL.

This clonotype has ten or more counts. The rearrangement uses TRBV20-1 and TRBJ1-5, with D perhaps matching TRBD1 (5 bases). The CDR3 spans 15 residues. Germline V gives CDR1 DFQATT, CDR2 SNEGSKA (reference sequence). The V gene lost 3 bases and the J gene lost 12 bases, with 24 bases spanning the gap. The CDR3 reads CSARPGTKPRGFQHF. In DNA form, the CDR3 reads TGCAGTGCTAGGCCCGGGACCAAACCACGAGGTTTCCAGCATTTT.